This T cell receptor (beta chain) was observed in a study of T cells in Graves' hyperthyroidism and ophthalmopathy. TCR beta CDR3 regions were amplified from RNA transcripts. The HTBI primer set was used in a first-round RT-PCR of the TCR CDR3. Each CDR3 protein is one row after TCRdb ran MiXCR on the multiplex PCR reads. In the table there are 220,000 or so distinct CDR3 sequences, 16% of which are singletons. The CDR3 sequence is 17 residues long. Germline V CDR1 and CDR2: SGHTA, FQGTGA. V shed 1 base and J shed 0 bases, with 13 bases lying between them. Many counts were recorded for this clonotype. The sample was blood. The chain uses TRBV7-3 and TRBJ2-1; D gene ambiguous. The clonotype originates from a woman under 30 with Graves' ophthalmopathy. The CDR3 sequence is CASSLMSPKSSYNEQFF. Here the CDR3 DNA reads TGTGCCAGCAGCTTAATGTCGCCCAAGAGCTCCTACAATGAGCAGTTCTTC.